A single sample gave rise to the 30 T cell receptor beta chains below, sequenced in a study of T-cell memory formation after mild COVID-19. TCRdb reprocessed the 5' RACE reads with MiXCR, giving one entry per CDR3 protein. The sample contains about 600,000 distinct CDR3 sequences, less than 25% of which appear only once. Sequencing was carried out using PBMCs or a T cell subset sorted from them (not recorded which). These receptors originate from an adult woman who had mild COVID-19 (a few samples of this study predate the infection). Cell type and time point are not known.

The chain recombines TRBV28 with TRBJ2-1; 12 bases agree with TRBD2. The CDR3 has 15 residues. Trimming removed 5 bases from V and 5 bases from J; junction bases left unmatched: 4. Germline lookup yields CDR1 MDHEN and CDR2 SYDVKM. CDR3 sequence: CASSPWTSGNNEQFF. The CDR3 nucleotides are TGTGCCAGCAGTCCTTGGACTAGCGGGAACAATGAGCAGTTCTTC.

J is TRBJ2-3 and V is TRBV19, with 8 positions matching TRBD1. There are 15 residues in the CDR3. With 8 bases clipped from V and 1 base from J, the junction kept 8 bases outside the gene matches. Germline V CDR1 and CDR2: LNHDA, SQIVND (reference sequence). CDR3 loop: CASLDGQGGTDTQYF. Written as DNA, the CDR3 is TGTGCCAGTCTAGATGGACAGGGAGGCACAGATACGCAGTATTTT.

The chain uses TRBV7-9 and TRBJ1-2, with unresolved D. The CDR3 loop spans 16 amino acids. Trimming stripped 4 bases from V and 3 bases from J, with 18 bases between. Germline V CDR1 and CDR2: SEHNR, FQNEAQ (reference sequence). The CDR3 DNA reads TGTGCCAGCAGCTCGGCCACCGACACTTACCACTATGGCTACACCTTC. Its protein product is CASSSATDTYHYGYTF.

This clonotype was observed a handful of times. V and J are TRBV4-1 and TRBJ2-7, with D maybe TRBD2 (6 bases). V gave up 4 bases and J gave up 5 bases, with 18 bases separating them. The germline gives CDR1 MGHRA, CDR2 YSYEKL. This CDR3 comprises 15 residues. The CDR3 is CASSRGLTVIDEQYF. The CDR3 DNA reads as TGCGCCAGCAGCCGCGGACTAACGGTGATCGACGAGCAGTACTTC.

The chain carries TRBV20-1 and TRBJ2-1, with 7 bases aligning to TRBD2. V was pared by 3 bases and J by 5 bases, with 16 bases of the junction left unmatched. The germline CDR1 and CDR2 sequences are DFQATT and SNEGSKA (reference sequence). The CDR3 totals 17 residues. CDR3 DNA: TGCAGTGCTAGGGCCCCAGTAGCGGGTCAGGTGGACAATGAGCAGTTCTTC. As protein: CSARAPVAGQVDNEQFF.

This clonotype was picked up a small number of times. The chain combines TRBV15 with TRBJ1-6; a possible D gene is TRBD1 (6 bases). Trimming pared 5 bases from V and 9 bases from J, leaving 11 bases between. This CDR3 region has 13 residues. In germline, CDR1 is LNHNV, CDR2 YYDKDF (reference sequence). As DNA, the CDR3 is TGTGCCACCAGCGGTCGAGGGGGTTCACCCCTCCACTTT. It is translated as CATSGRGGSPLHF. The full variable domain, its missing parts supplied by reference TRBV15 and TRBJ1-6, is DAMVIQNPRYQVTQFGKPVTLSCSQTLNHNVMYWYQQKSSQAPKLLFHYYDKDFNNEADTPDNFQSRRPNTSFCFLDIRSPGLGDTAMYLCATSGRGGSPLHFGNGTRLTVT.

This clonotype was counted between two and nine times. The chain uses TRBV3-1 and TRBJ2-7; 11 nucleotides align to TRBD2. This CDR3 is built from 20 residues. The germline gives CDR1 LGHDT, CDR2 YNNKEL (reference sequence). V was pared by 0 bases and J by 6 bases, with 19 bases of the junction left unmatched. CDR3 amino acids: CASSQDGTSGTSHPLVEQYF. CDR3 DNA sequence: TGTGCCAGCAGCCAAGATGGGACTAGCGGAACCTCACATCCCCTTGTCGAGCAGTACTTC.

V gene TRBV9 combines with J gene TRBJ1-2; D remains unclear. The V end lost 4 bases, the J end lost 1 base, and 8 bases lay between the germline ends. Germline assignment: CDR1 SGDLS and CDR2 YYNGEE. This CDR3 is 13 amino acids long. The CDR3 DNA reads as TGTGCCAGCAGCACCGTCCTTAACTATGGCTACACCTTC. Translated, it gives CASSTVLNYGYTF.

The chain carries TRBV6-1 and TRBJ1-5; TRBD1 might be the D (5 bases). The CDR3 spans 14 residues. Looked up from germline, CDR1 is MNHNS and CDR2 is SASEGT. The V and J ends lost 11 bases and 5 bases respectively, with 19 bases between them. CDR3 region: CASDRDGRDQPQHF. CDR3 bases: TGTGCCTCAGACCGGGACGGGCGGGATCAGCCCCAGCATTTT.

The chain has TRBV5-1 and TRBJ2-7; TRBD1 agrees at 7 bases. CDR3 length equals 15 residues. Germline CDR1 is SGHRS and CDR2 is YFSETQ. Trimming removed 0 bases from V and 3 bases from J; junction bases left unmatched: 6. The CDR3 region has the DNA TGCGCCAGCAGCTTGGCTGGGACAGCGCTCTACGAGCAGTACTTC. This gives the protein CASSLAGTALYEQYF. The whole variable domain, filled in from reference TRBV5-1 and TRBJ2-7, reads KAGVTQTPRYLIKTRGQQVTLSCSPISGHRSVSWYQQTPGQGLQFLFEYFSETQRNKGNFPGRFSGRQFSNSRSEMNVSTLELGDSALYLCASSLAGTALYEQYFGPGTRLTVT.

V is TRBV5-1 and J is TRBJ2-1, with 9 positions matching TRBD1. CDR1 SGHRS and CDR2 YFSETQ come from the germline V gene. V lost 0 bases to trimming and J lost 9 bases; unmatched junction nucleotides: 7. This CDR3 has 15 amino acids. CDR3 in amino acids: CASSLVGQGGGEQFF. In DNA form, the CDR3 reads TGCGCCAGCAGCTTGGTGGGACAGGGTGGAGGTGAGCAGTTCTTC. The whole variable domain, filled in from reference TRBV5-1 and TRBJ2-1, reads KAGVTQTPRYLIKTRGQQVTLSCSPISGHRSVSWYQQTPGQGLQFLFEYFSETQRNKGNFPGRFSGRQFSNSRSEMNVSTLELGDSALYLCASSLVGQGGGEQFFGPGTRLTVL.

A few counts support this clonotype. The rearrangement links TRBV29-1 to TRBJ1-1; D is unresolved. The CDR3 has 12 residues. Deletions cut 3 bases from V and 7 bases from J, with 12 bases between. Germline V gene data show CDR1 as SQVTM and CDR2 as ANQGSEA. Here the CDR3 DNA reads TGCAGCGTTGAGTGGGCAGGATATGAAGCTTTCTTT. Encoded protein: CSVEWAGYEAFF.

This clonotype was observed a handful of times. V usage is TRBV6-5 and J usage is TRBJ1-1, with D possibly matching TRBD1 (6 bases). Trimming stripped 1 base from V and 2 bases from J, with 14 bases between. The CDR3 consists of 16 residues. The V gene's germline CDR1 is MNHEY and CDR2 SVGAGI. The DNA of the CDR3 is TGTGCCAGCAGTTACTTAACAGGGCCTGGCAACACTGAAGCTTTCTTT. Its protein product is CASSYLTGPGNTEAFF.

The gene calls are TRBV6-6 and TRBJ2-3; TRBD2 might be the D (6 bases). CDR1 is MNHNY, CDR2 SVGAGI, per germline (reference sequence). Deletions cut 2 bases from V and 2 bases from J, with 11 bases between. The CDR3 length is 15 residues. This CDR3 reads CASSYIRGSTDTQYF. CDR3 DNA sequence: TGTGCCAGCAGTTACATCCGGGGGTCCACAGATACGCAGTATTTT.

This chain links TRBV12-3 or TRBV12-4 with TRBJ1-5; D ambiguous. V lost 5 bases to trimming and J lost 9 bases, with 11 bases between them. This CDR3 contains 12 residues. The CDR3 bases are TGTGCCAGCAGTGACCTGCAGTGGCCCCAGCATTTT. This encodes CASSDLQWPQHF.

This clonotype was found a few times. The V gene is TRBV20-1, the J gene TRBJ1-5; 7 nucleotides align to TRBD1. The junction had 7 bases not matched to a gene; V was cut back by 6 bases and J by 2 bases. The CDR3 runs 14 residues. In germline, CDR1 is DFQATT, CDR2 SNEGSKA (reference sequence). The chain's CDR3 is CSAAQGLGNQPQHF. The CDR3 DNA reads TGCAGTGCAGCACAGGGGTTAGGCAATCAGCCCCAGCATTTT.

Ten or more counts support this clonotype. V and J are TRBV7-2 and TRBJ2-5, with D unclear. CDR1 is SGHTA and CDR2 is FQGNSA in the germline V gene. Trimming took 2 bases from V and 3 from J, leaving 13 bases between them. The CDR3 runs to 15 residues. The CDR3, as DNA: TGTGCCAGCAGCTTACGCTCCGCGGCTGAAGAGACCCAGTACTTC. Translating gives CASSLRSAAEETQYF.

This clonotype was observed a handful of times. The chain combines TRBV4-1 with TRBJ1-1; perhaps TRBD1 as D (6 bases). Germline CDR1 and CDR2: MGHRA and YSYEKL. The CDR3 contains 17 residues. The V end lost 5 bases, the J end lost 5 bases, and 24 bases lay between the germline ends. The CDR3 coding sequence is TGCGCCAGCAGCTCGGTGGGGGCCGGGGGGCGGAAAACTGAAGCTTTCTTT. It codes for CASSSVGAGGRKTEAFF.

This clonotype was counted at least ten times. V is TRBV6-5 and J is TRBJ2-7; D not certain. Between the trimmed V and J ends, which lost 4 bases and 0 bases, there was a span of 7 bases. Germline CDR1 and CDR2: MNHEY and SVGAGI. This CDR3 contains 13 residues. CDR3 DNA sequence: TGTGCCAGCAGTTTCGGCGGCTCCTACGAGCAGTACTTC. It specifies CASSFGGSYEQYF.

This clonotype was seen ten or more times. CDR3 loop: CASSLIRASGRTDTQYF. The DNA of the CDR3 is TGTGCCAGCAGCTTGATCAGGGCTAGCGGGAGAACAGATACGCAGTATTTT. This chain uses TRBV5-6 with TRBJ2-3; TRBD2 aligns across 10 bases. V lost 1 base and J lost 3; bases outside the gene matches: 8. Germline CDR1 reads SGHDT; CDR2 reads YYEEEE. The CDR3 spans 17 residues.

The gene calls are TRBV7-8 and TRBJ2-3; no clear D gene. Germline assignment: CDR1 SGHVS and CDR2 FQNEAQ. Trimming stripped 3 bases from V and 3 bases from J, with 7 bases between. The CDR3 spans 13 residues. CDR3 coding DNA: TGTGCCAGCAGCTTGAAGGTTACAGATACGCAGTATTTT. This sequence encodes CASSLKVTDTQYF.

CDR3 residues: CASTEWGQGRGYGYTF. The CDR3 DNA sequence: TGTGCCAGCACCGAATGGGGGCAGGGGAGAGGGTATGGCTACACCTTC. The chain is built from TRBV5-6 and TRBJ1-2; perhaps TRBD1 as D (6 bases). The CDR3 contains 16 residues. Per the germline V gene, CDR1 is SGHDT and CDR2 is YYEEEE. The V end lost 6 bases, the J end lost 5 bases, and 23 bases lay between the germline ends.

The chain couples TRBV19 to TRBJ1-1, with a possible D match to TRBD1 (6 bases). Germline CDR1 is LNHDA and CDR2 is SQIVND (reference sequence). V was clipped by 8 bases and J by 4 bases, with 14 bases between them. This CDR3 is built from 13 residues. The CDR3 protein is CASGAGAGTEAFF. CDR3 sequence (DNA): TGTGCCAGTGGGGCAGGGGCGGGCACTGAAGCTTTCTTT.

CDR3 in amino acids: CASSLGTVGGQPQHF. Here the CDR3 DNA reads TGCGCCAGCAGCTTGGGGACAGTCGGGGGGCAGCCCCAGCATTTT. The rearrangement joins TRBV5-1 to TRBJ1-5; possibly TRBD1 for D (6 bases). V lost 0 bases and J lost 7, with 14 bases in between. Germline V lookup: CDR1 SGHRS, CDR2 YFSETQ. CDR3 length equals 15 residues.

This clonotype appeared a single time. The V gene is TRBV11-2, the J gene TRBJ1-1; D is unclear. The CDR3 extends over 14 amino acids. From germline, CDR1 is SGHAT and CDR2 FQNNGV. The germline V and J ends were trimmed by 5 bases and 4 bases, with 14 bases remaining between them. The CDR3 bases are TGTGCCAGCAGCCCTCACTTCAGCATCACTGAAGCTTTCTTT. Protein sequence: CASSPHFSITEAFF. Using reference TRBV11-2 and TRBJ1-1 for the parts outside the CDR3, the full variable domain is EAGVAQSPRYKIIEKRQSVAFWCNPISGHATLYWYQQILGQGPKLLIQFQNNGVVDDSQLPKDRFSAERLKGVDSTLKIQPAKLEDSAVYLCASSPHFSITEAFFGQGTRLTVV.

The chain joins TRBV5-1 to TRBJ1-2; D is uncertain. The ends were cut back, 1 base at V and 10 bases at J, with 14 bases in the middle. In germline, CDR1 is SGHRS, CDR2 YFSETQ. The CDR3 totals 13 residues. The CDR3 coding sequence is TGCGCCAGCAGCTTGAGTGCAGATCTGGTCTACACCTTC. Encoded protein: CASSLSADLVYTF.

This clonotype has more than one count but fewer than ten. V and J are TRBV5-1 and TRBJ2-7; a possible D gene is TRBD2 (5 bases). Germline CDR1 reads SGHRS; CDR2 reads YFSETQ. The CDR3 extends over 16 amino acids. V was trimmed by 4 bases and J by 3 bases, leaving 20 bases between them. The CDR3 sequence: CASSDPRSGVFYEQYF. The CDR3 bases are TGCGCCAGCAGCGACCCGAGGAGCGGTGTCTTCTACGAGCAGTACTTC.

The chain is built from TRBV18 and TRBJ2-3; no firm D call. The CDR3 totals 16 residues. V was pared by 3 bases and J by 0 bases, with 13 bases between. Germline assignment: CDR1 KGHSH and CDR2 LQKENI. In DNA, the CDR3 is TGTGCCAGCTCACCCAGTCTCCCCAAAAGCACAGATACGCAGTATTTT. Translation gives CASSPSLPKSTDTQYF.

The V call is TRBV29-1, the J call TRBJ1-2, with TRBD1 identical over 7 bases. The CDR3 extends over 15 amino acids. In germline, CDR1 is SQVTM, CDR2 ANQGSEA. V was clipped by 6 bases and J by 0 bases; unmatched bases: 10. The CDR3 spells CSVSPPGQPNYGYTF. Here the CDR3 DNA reads TGCAGCGTCTCCCCTCCGGGACAGCCTAACTATGGCTACACCTTC.

V gene TRBV4-1 combines with J gene TRBJ1-5, with TRBD1 matching 7 bases. The CDR3 consists of 15 residues. Germline CDR1 MGHRA, CDR2 YSYEKL. V was pared by 4 bases and J by 3 bases, with 6 bases of the junction left unmatched. As DNA, the CDR3 is TGCGCCAGCAGCCTCCAGACAGGGCCCAATCAGCCCCAGCATTTT. It specifies CASSLQTGPNQPQHF.